This T cell receptor (beta chain) was observed in a study of Ad26.COV2.S vaccination and SARS-CoV-2 variants. Trimming left V 3 bases short and J 2 bases short, with 13 bases between. The length of the CDR3 is 16 residues. In germline, CDR1 is KGHSH, CDR2 LQKENI. Sequencing was performed with immunoSEQ multiplex PCR; in TCRdb, only in-frame clones are kept and a portion is missing. The table has about 400,000 clones, less than 90% seen once; the top ten hold approximately 3.7%. Treatment indicated: around 19 received Ad26.COV2.S at low or high dose, single or two shots; roughly five received placebo; per-sample allocation not given. On day 63 after the first injection, vaccine and placebo recipients gave samples.

This receptor was obtained from a person between 18 and 59 years old who received the Ad26.COV2.S COVID-19 vaccine or a placebo. The V and J genes are TRBV18 and TRBJ2-2; D may be TRBD1 or TRBD2 (5 bases each). Source: peripheral blood, taken in a trial of Ad26.COV2.S vaccine versus placebo. In nucleotides, the CDR3 is TGTGCCAGCTCACCCTTCGGGACCGGCAACACCGGGGAGCTGTTTTTT. Encoded protein: CASSPFGTGNTGELFF.